Below are 32 T cell receptor beta chains sequenced from a single sample in a study of T cells in Graves' hyperthyroidism and ophthalmopathy. The CDR3 regions of TCR beta were amplified from RNA transcripts. Primed by the HTBI set, a first-round RT-PCR was run on the TCR CDR3. MiXCR was run by TCRdb on the multiplex PCR reads, yielding one entry per CDR3 protein. This repertoire shows some 380,000 distinct CDR3 sequences, about 13% found once; its top ten account for roughly 20%. The sequencing input was blood. These receptors originate from a man aged 30 to 39 with Graves' hyperthyroidism that later progressed to Graves' ophthalmopathy.

The table lists this clonotype with many counts. The chain employs TRBV10-2 and TRBJ1-2; D is possibly TRBD1 (5 bases). The CDR3 extends over 14 amino acids. The germline CDR1 and CDR2 sequences are WSHSY and SAAADI. V lost 3 bases, J lost 7 bases, and 15 bases lay in between. The CDR3: CASSDLGGRFGYTF. The CDR3 bases are TGCGCCAGCAGTGATTTGGGGGGAAGATTTGGCTACACCTTC.

This clonotype has a count of ten or more. The chain uses TRBV11-2 and TRBJ2-1; D is possibly TRBD1 (6 bases). The ends were cut back, 2 bases at V and 2 bases at J, with 13 bases in the middle. CDR3 length equals 16 residues. Germline lookup yields CDR1 SGHAT and CDR2 FQNNGV. The CDR3 DNA is TGTGCCAGCAGCTTACAGGGGACGAGGGCCTACAATGAGCAGTTCTTC. Its protein is CASSLQGTRAYNEQFF.

The genes are TRBV7-9 and TRBJ1-6; D gene ambiguous. Trimming took off 6 bases at V and 0 bases at J, with 24 bases between the two ends. The CDR3 contains 20 residues. Germline CDR1 SEHNR, CDR2 FQNEAQ (reference sequence). For the CDR3, the DNA is TGTGCCAGCAGTCGACCCCTTACACCGACCAAAAGCTCCTATAATTCACCCCTCCACTTT. This sequence encodes CASSRPLTPTKSSYNSPLHF.

This clonotype showed up many times. Here the CDR3 DNA reads TGCAGTGCTAGTAACCGGGGTACTGGAAACACCATATATTTT. Amino acids: CSASNRGTGNTIYF. J is TRBJ1-3 and V is TRBV20-1, with D unclear. This CDR3 region has 14 residues. The germline V and J ends were trimmed by 3 bases and 2 bases, with 11 bases remaining between them. CDR1 is DFQATT, CDR2 SNEGSKA, per germline (reference sequence).

At least ten counts were recorded for this clonotype. The V call is TRBV11-2, the J call TRBJ2-2, with 10 bases fitting TRBD2. The CDR3 has 15 amino acids. V dropped 5 bases and J dropped 5; count of bases not matched to a gene: 5. Germline V gene data show CDR1 as SGHAT and CDR2 as FQNNGV. CDR3 residues: CASSLGLARTGELFF. In DNA, the CDR3 is TGTGCCAGCAGCCTGGGACTAGCGAGGACCGGGGAGCTGTTTTTT.

This clonotype has a count of ten or more. In DNA form, the CDR3 reads TGTGCCAGCAGCGAAACCGGGACCGCAACTAATGAAAAACTGTTTTTT. It codes for CASSETGTATNEKLFF. The rearrangement joins TRBV7-9 to TRBJ1-4, with D possibly matching TRBD1 (5 bases). Germline values: CDR1 SEHNR, CDR2 FQNEAQ (reference sequence). Trimming removed 5 bases at V and 0 bases at J, with 13 bases between. The length of the CDR3 is 16 residues.

This clonotype was picked up many times. This chain connects TRBV7-9 to TRBJ2-5; 8 bases fit TRBD1. The CDR3 totals 16 residues. Germline-derived CDR1 and CDR2 are SEHNR and FQNEAQ (reference sequence). The V and J ends lost 1 base and 5 bases, in that order; junction bases with no gene match: 9. CDR3 sequence (DNA): TGTGCCAGCAGCTTAGATGGCAGGGGGCGCAGGGAGACCCAGTACTTC. This sequence encodes CASSLDGRGRRETQYF.

This clonotype occurred many times. CDR3 DNA: TGCGCCAGCAGCTCTAGCAGGGGGCTGAACACTGAAGCTTTCTTT. Translation: CASSSSRGLNTEAFF. The chain joins TRBV5-1 to TRBJ1-1; 8 nucleotides agree with TRBD1. Trimming at V came to 3 bases and at J to 0 bases, leaving 4 bases not matched to a gene. CDR3 size: 15 residues. The V gene's germline CDR1 is SGHRS and CDR2 YFSETQ.

The CDR3 DNA reads as TGTGCCAGCAGCTTGCGGGTCCTTAGCTCCTACGAGCAGTACTTC. This encodes CASSLRVLSSYEQYF. The chain is built from TRBV5-5 and TRBJ2-7; no definite D call. Germline loops: CDR1 SGHKS, CDR2 YYEKEE (reference sequence). V was trimmed by 1 base and J by 0 bases, leaving 11 bases between them. The CDR3 extends over 15 amino acids.

This clonotype has at least ten counts. The rearrangement uses TRBV12-3 or TRBV12-4 and TRBJ2-7; D is perhaps TRBD2 (7 bases). The ends were cut back, 3 bases at V and 6 bases at J, with 12 bases in the middle. This CDR3 region has 13 residues. The CDR3 DNA is TGTGCCAGCAGTTTGGGGGGGGGCGGCGAGCAGTACTTC. Encoded protein: CASSLGGGGEQYF.

This clonotype was picked up many times. The chain couples TRBV2 to TRBJ1-1, with a possible D match to TRBD1 (6 bases). The germline V gene has CDR1 SNHLY and CDR2 FYNNEI. With 7 bases removed from V and 6 bases from J, the gap between germline ends came to 15 bases. The CDR3 is made up of 13 amino acids. CDR3 amino acids: CASMMGAGAEAFF. The CDR3 DNA is TGTGCCAGCATGATGGGGGCGGGCGCTGAAGCTTTCTTT.

This clonotype has at least ten counts. The rearrangement joins TRBV12-3 or TRBV12-4 to TRBJ2-1; D unresolved. The V gene lost 7 bases and the J gene lost 5 bases, with 21 bases spanning the gap. This CDR3 region has 16 residues. CDR3 bases: TGTGCCAGCACCCCCCCCCCGGGTGTAGGTCACAATGAGCAGTTCTTC. The encoded protein is CASTPPPGVGHNEQFF.

This clonotype was seen at least ten times. The chain combines TRBV6-1 with TRBJ2-2, with TRBD2 matching over 9 bases. This CDR3 region has 15 residues. The ends lost 5 bases at V and 8 bases at J; junction bases unmatched: 9. Germline V gene lookup returns CDR1 MNHNS and CDR2 SASEGT. CDR3 DNA: TGTGCCAGCAGTTCCCCGGCTAGCGGGGTTGGGGAGCTGTTTTTT. This translates into CASSSPASGVGELFF.

About this clonotype: A read error may be the cause here, since a much bigger clone is one base away. J is TRBJ1-3 and V is TRBV27; TRBD1 is a possible D gene (6 bases). The germline V gene encodes CDR1 MNHEY and CDR2 SMNVEV (reference sequence). V was trimmed by 6 bases and J by 8 bases, leaving 11 bases between them. The CDR3 contains 12 residues. The CDR3 sequence is CASRTQGDTIYF. CDR3 DNA: TGTGCCAGCAGGACACAGGGAGACACCATATATTTT.

In its sample, this clonotype was seen many times. The rearrangement links TRBV27 to TRBJ1-5, with D tentatively TRBD1 (5 bases). The V end lost 2 bases, the J end lost 0 bases, and 8 bases lay between the germline ends. Germline values: CDR1 MNHEY, CDR2 SMNVEV (reference sequence). This CDR3 has 15 residues. The CDR3, as DNA: TGTGCCAGCAGTTTAAAAGGGGATAGCAATCAGCCCCAGCATTTT. Residues: CASSLKGDSNQPQHF.

J is TRBJ2-1 and V is TRBV20-1; 9 positions match TRBD2. CDR1 and CDR2 from the germline V gene are DFQATT and SNEGSKA (reference sequence). This CDR3 contains 15 residues. J was trimmed by 0 bases and V by 2 bases; bases with no gene match: 2. CDR3 sequence (DNA): TGCAGTGCTAGACTAGCGGGGAGCTCCTACAATGAGCAGTTCTTC. This codes for CSARLAGSSYNEQFF.

The chain employs TRBV9 and TRBJ2-1, with 12 bases identical to TRBD1. CDR1 is SGDLS and CDR2 is YYNGEE in the germline V gene. The CDR3 extends over 15 amino acids. With 3 bases clipped from V and 7 bases from J, the junction kept 5 bases outside the gene matches. DNA for the CDR3: TGTGCCAGCAGCGCCCGGGACAGGGGGCGGAATGAGCAGTTCTTC. It encodes CASSARDRGRNEQFF.

This clonotype was counted a few times. The gene calls are TRBV5-4 and TRBJ2-3, with 7 bases fitting TRBD1. V dropped 0 bases and J dropped 5; count of bases not matched to a gene: 9. In germline, CDR1 is SGHNT, CDR2 YYREEE (reference sequence). This CDR3 region has 16 residues. Here the CDR3 reads CASSLVLGQKGDTQYF. Here the CDR3 DNA reads TGTGCCAGCAGCTTGGTTCTGGGACAGAAAGGAGATACGCAGTATTTT.

This sequence joins TRBV12-3 or TRBV12-4 and TRBJ1-1; weak D call: TRBD1 (6 bases). V lost 6 bases, J lost 1 base, and 12 bases lay in between. The CDR3 is made up of 14 amino acids. The CDR3 protein is CASSPWGANTEAFF. The CDR3, as DNA: TGTGCCAGCAGCCCCTGGGGGGCGAACACTGAAGCTTTCTTT.

This clonotype has ten or more counts. The V call is TRBV2, the J call TRBJ1-2, with D hard to call. The CDR3 length is 14 residues. The germline V gene has CDR1 SNHLY and CDR2 FYNNEI. With 4 bases removed from V and 2 bases from J, the gap between germline ends came to 11 bases. CDR3: CASSGHSRNYGYTF. CDR3 sequence (DNA): TGTGCCAGCAGTGGACATTCTAGAAACTATGGCTACACCTTC.

This clonotype was seen at least ten times. The chain links TRBV5-8 to TRBJ1-1, with D perhaps TRBD1 (5 bases). Deletions cut 5 bases from V and 3 bases from J, with 11 bases between. The length of the CDR3 is 13 residues. In germline, CDR1 is SGHTS, CDR2 YDEGEE. The CDR3 loop reads CASRQWGYTEAFF. CDR3 DNA: TGTGCCAGCAGGCAATGGGGGTACACTGAAGCTTTCTTT.

This chain joins TRBV15 and TRBJ1-5; unclear D gene. Germline V gene lookup returns CDR1 LNHNV and CDR2 YYDKDF (reference sequence). The V end was cut by 6 bases, the J end by 3 bases, with 12 bases between. The CDR3 runs to 14 residues. CDR3 loop: CATSYRQDNQPQHF. CDR3 DNA sequence: TGTGCCACCAGTTATAGGCAAGACAATCAGCCCCAGCATTTT.

In this sample, this clonotype turned up many times. The chain recombines TRBV2 with TRBJ1-5; D uncertain. The V end was cut by 7 bases, the J end by 3 bases, with 10 bases between. Germline CDR1 reads SNHLY; CDR2 reads FYNNEI. This CDR3 region has 13 residues. The CDR3 DNA follows: TGTGCCAGCATAGGACGGCCCAATCAGCCCCAGCATTTT. Amino acids: CASIGRPNQPQHF.

As concerns this clonotype: This clone may be a read error of a much larger clone one base away. The V gene is TRBV5-1, the J gene TRBJ1-5, with unresolved D. Germline-derived CDR1 and CDR2 are SGHRS and YFSETQ. The CDR3 runs to 12 residues. The CDR3: CASSFVDRPQHF. In DNA, the CDR3 is TGTGCCAGCAGCTTTGTCGATCGGCCCCAGCATTTT.

The chain is built from TRBV18 and TRBJ1-2; D might be TRBD1 (6 bases). The length of the CDR3 is 15 residues. The germline V gene encodes CDR1 KGHSH and CDR2 LQKENI. Trimming shortened V by 2 bases and J by 5 bases, and 15 bases separated the two germline ends. The CDR3, as DNA: TGTGCCAGCTCACCAGAGTCAGGGGCCCAATATGGCTACACCTTC. As protein: CASSPESGAQYGYTF.

This clonotype showed up many times. This chain joins TRBV5-5 and TRBJ2-2; unclear D gene. Trimming shortened V by 6 bases and J by 3 bases, and 9 bases separated the two germline ends. Per germline, CDR1 SGHKS and CDR2 YYEKEE (reference sequence). This CDR3 has 13 residues. This chain's CDR3 is CASTLEHTGELFF. The CDR3 nucleotides read TGTGCCAGCACCTTAGAGCACACCGGGGAGCTGTTTTTT.

Comment on this clonotype: Since a much larger clone is just one base distant, this may be a read error. The CDR3 region has the DNA TGTGCCACCAGCAGAGATTACGAAGGCCTTAACTATGGCTACACCTTC. Its protein product is CATSRDYEGLNYGYTF. The chain has TRBV15 and TRBJ1-2; D not resolved. The V end lost 0 bases, the J end lost 1 base, and 12 bases lay between the germline ends. Per the germline V gene, CDR1 is LNHNV and CDR2 is YYDKDF (reference sequence). The CDR3 totals 16 residues.

This clonotype was counted only a few times. The chain has TRBV6-4 and TRBJ1-6; D possibly corresponds to TRBD1 (5 bases). CDR3 size: 15 residues. CDR1 and CDR2 from the germline V gene are MRHNA and SNTAGT. V lost 7 bases, J lost 6 bases, and 16 bases lay in between. The CDR3 coding sequence is TGTGCCAGCAAGCGGGACCCACTTGGTAATTCACCCCTCCACTTT. This gives the protein CASKRDPLGNSPLHF.

The gene calls are TRBV20-1 and TRBJ1-3; no clear D gene. Germline loops: CDR1 DFQATT, CDR2 SNEGSKA (reference sequence). The CDR3 is 15 amino acids. V lost 0 bases to trimming and J lost 0 bases, with 9 bases between them. The CDR3, as DNA: TGCAGTGCTAGAGAGTTGTCCGTCTCTGGAAACACCATATATTTT. Translating gives CSARELSVSGNTIYF.

This clonotype appeared many times. J is TRBJ1-1 and V is TRBV7-9; 7 bases map to TRBD1. Per the germline V gene, CDR1 is SEHNR and CDR2 is FQNEAQ (reference sequence). The trim removed 1 base at V and 5 bases at J, leaving 4 bases unmatched. The CDR3 is 14 amino acids. The CDR3 region has the DNA TGTGCCAGCAGCTTAGTACAGGGGTGGACTGAAGCTTTCTTT. Encoded protein: CASSLVQGWTEAFF.

This clonotype showed up many times. The V gene is TRBV12-3 or TRBV12-4, the J gene TRBJ1-5; D ambiguous. V gave up 7 bases and J gave up 2 bases, with 12 bases separating them. The CDR3 sequence is 14 residues long. CDR3 loop: CASTGVEGNQPQHF. The CDR3 coding sequence is TGTGCCAGCACCGGGGTAGAGGGCAATCAGCCCCAGCATTTT.

This clonotype was counted many times. The V call is TRBV27, the J call TRBJ2-7, with TRBD1 matching 8 bases. This CDR3 has 14 residues. With V trimmed by 6 bases and J by 5 bases, 9 bases remained unmatched. CDR1 and CDR2 from the germline V gene are MNHEY and SMNVEV (reference sequence). The CDR3 loop reads CASRRPGQAHEQYF. The CDR3 coding sequence is TGTGCCAGCAGGAGACCGGGACAGGCCCACGAGCAGTACTTC.